This TCR beta chain was sequenced for a study of shared clonotypes between healthy human individuals. At the level of the study: Three plates each covered CD4 naive and memory; CD8 naive two, CD8 memory one.

Points on this clone: The antigen remains unidentified.

Free of recent acute infections or vaccinations, the donors were healthy HIV-negative adults. Genomic DNA per cell subset filled all wells of several immunoSEQ plates. Profiling relied on immunoSEQ multiplex PCR, and the TCRdb table lists in-frame clones only, not all of them. The data hold approximately 1.4 million clones, with 95% to 99% observed a single time. Study observations and caveats: About 5% of naive CD4 clonotypes were shared across several donors.

Between the trimmed V and J ends, which lost 0 bases and 0 bases, there was a span of 9 bases. This CDR3 contains 15 residues. CDR1 and CDR2 from the germline V gene are MNHEY and SVGAGI. Sequencing input: naive CD4+ T cells sorted from blood. Sample subset: CD45RA+ positively selected. The chain employs TRBV6-5 and TRBJ2-7; D remains ambiguous. The origin of this receptor is a man aged 30-40 years in good health. The CDR3 loop reads CASSYSSLSSYEQYF. The CDR3 DNA sequence: TGTGCCAGCAGTTACTCTTCGCTGAGCTCCTACGAGCAGTACTTC.